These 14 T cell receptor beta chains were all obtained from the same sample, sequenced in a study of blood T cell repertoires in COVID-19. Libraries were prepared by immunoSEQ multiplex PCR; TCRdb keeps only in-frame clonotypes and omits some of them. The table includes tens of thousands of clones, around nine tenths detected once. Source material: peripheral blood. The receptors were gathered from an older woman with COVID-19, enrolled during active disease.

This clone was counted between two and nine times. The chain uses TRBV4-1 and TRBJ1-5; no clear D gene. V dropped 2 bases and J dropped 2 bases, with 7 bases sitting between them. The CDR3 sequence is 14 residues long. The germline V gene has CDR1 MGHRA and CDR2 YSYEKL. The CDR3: CASSQLVGNQPQHF. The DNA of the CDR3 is TGCGCCAGCAGCCAATTAGTAGGCAATCAGCCCCAGCATTTT.

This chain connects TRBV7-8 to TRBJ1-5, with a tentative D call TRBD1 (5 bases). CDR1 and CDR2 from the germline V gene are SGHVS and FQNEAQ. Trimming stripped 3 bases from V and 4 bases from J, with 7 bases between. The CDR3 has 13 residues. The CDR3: CASSFDSNQPQHF. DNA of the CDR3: TGTGCCAGCAGCTTCGACAGTAATCAGCCCCAGCATTTT.

The CDR3 nucleotides read TGTGCTAGTGGTTTGGTAAGTGCAGGCCAGGGTGCTTTCTTT. Translating it yields CASGLVSAGQGAFF. The chain has TRBV12-5 and TRBJ1-1; D might be TRBD1 (5 bases). The germline V gene has CDR1 LGHNT and CDR2 FRNRAP. Trimming removed 0 bases at V and 11 bases at J, with 16 bases between. The length of the CDR3 is 14 residues.

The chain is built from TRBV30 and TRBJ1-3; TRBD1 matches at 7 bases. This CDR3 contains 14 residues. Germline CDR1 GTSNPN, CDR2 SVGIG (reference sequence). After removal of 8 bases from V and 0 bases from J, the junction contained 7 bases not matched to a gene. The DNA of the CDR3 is TGTGCCCAAGGGACAGTGAACTCTGGAAACACCATATATTTT. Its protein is CAQGTVNSGNTIYF. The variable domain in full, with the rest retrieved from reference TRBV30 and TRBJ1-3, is SQTIHQWPATLVQPVGSPLSLECTVEGTSNPNLYWYRQAAGRGLQLLFYSVGIGQISSEVPQNLSASRPQDRQFILSSKKLLLSDSGFYLCAQGTVNSGNTIYFGEGSWLTVV.

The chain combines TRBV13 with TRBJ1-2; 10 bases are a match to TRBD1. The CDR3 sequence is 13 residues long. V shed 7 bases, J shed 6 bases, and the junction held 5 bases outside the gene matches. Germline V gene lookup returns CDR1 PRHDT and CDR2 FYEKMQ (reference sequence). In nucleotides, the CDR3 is TGTGCCAGCAACCGACAGGGGGCCCATGGCTACACCTTC. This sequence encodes CASNRQGAHGYTF.

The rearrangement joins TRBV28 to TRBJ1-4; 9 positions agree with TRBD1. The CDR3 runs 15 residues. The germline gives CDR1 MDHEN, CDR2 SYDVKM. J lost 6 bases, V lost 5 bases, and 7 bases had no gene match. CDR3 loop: CASSVPGQGDEKLFF. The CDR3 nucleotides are TGTGCCAGCAGTGTTCCGGGACAGGGCGATGAAAAACTGTTTTTT. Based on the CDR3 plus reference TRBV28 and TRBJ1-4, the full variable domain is DVKVTQSSRYLVKRTGEKVFLECVQDMDHENMFWYRQDPGLGLRLIYFSYDVKMKEKGDIPEGYSVSREKKERFSLILESASTNQTSMYLCASSVPGQGDEKLFFGSGTQLSVL.

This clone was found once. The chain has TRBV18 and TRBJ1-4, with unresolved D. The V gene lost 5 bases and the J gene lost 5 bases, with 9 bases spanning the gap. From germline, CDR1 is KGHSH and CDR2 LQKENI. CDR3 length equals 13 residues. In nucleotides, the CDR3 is TGTGCCAGCTCATTTCAGGAAAATGAAAAACTGTTTTTT. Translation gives CASSFQENEKLFF.

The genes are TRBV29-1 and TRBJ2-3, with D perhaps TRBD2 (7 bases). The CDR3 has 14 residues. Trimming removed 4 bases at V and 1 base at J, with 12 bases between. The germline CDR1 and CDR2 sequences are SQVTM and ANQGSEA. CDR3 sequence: CSVVRGGGTDTQYF. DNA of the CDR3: TGCAGCGTTGTCAGGGGAGGGGGCACAGATACGCAGTATTTT.

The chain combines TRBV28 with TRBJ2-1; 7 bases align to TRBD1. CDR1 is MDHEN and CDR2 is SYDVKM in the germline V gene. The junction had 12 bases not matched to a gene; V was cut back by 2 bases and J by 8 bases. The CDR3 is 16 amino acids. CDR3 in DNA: TGTGCCAGCAGTTTAACTCTGAGGGGGCTGGACGATGAGCAGTTCTTC. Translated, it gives CASSLTLRGLDDEQFF.

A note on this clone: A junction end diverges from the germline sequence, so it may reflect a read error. In DNA, the CDR3 is TGTGCTAGTGGTTTGGTAGCCCGTTTT. Amino acids: CASGLVARF. The rearrangement links TRBV12-5 to TRBJ1-5; D not resolved. This CDR3 spans 9 amino acids. Germline-derived CDR1 and CDR2 are LGHNT and FRNRAP.

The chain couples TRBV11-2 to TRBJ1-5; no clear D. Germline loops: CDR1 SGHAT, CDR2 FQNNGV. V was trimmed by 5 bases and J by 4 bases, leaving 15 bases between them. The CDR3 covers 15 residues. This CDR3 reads CASSPRTGNNQPQHF. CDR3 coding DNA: TGTGCCAGCAGCCCGAGGACGGGGAATAATCAGCCCCAGCATTTT.

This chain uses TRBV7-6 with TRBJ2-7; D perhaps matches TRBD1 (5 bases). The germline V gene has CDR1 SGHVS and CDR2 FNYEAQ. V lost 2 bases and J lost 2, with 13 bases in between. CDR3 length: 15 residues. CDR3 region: CASSLNLRGTYEQYF. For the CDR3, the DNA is TGTGCCAGCAGCTTAAACCTTAGGGGTACCTACGAGCAGTACTTC.

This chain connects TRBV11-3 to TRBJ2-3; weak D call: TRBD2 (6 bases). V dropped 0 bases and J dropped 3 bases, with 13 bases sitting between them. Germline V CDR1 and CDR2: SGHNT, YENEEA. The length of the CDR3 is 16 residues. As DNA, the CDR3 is TGTGCCAGCAGCTTAGAGAGGAGGGGCCGGACAGATACGCAGTATTTT. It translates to CASSLERRGRTDTQYF.

The CDR3 nucleotides read TGTGCCAGCAGCCGGTACGGGGACGAGCAGTACTTC. Its translation is CASSRYGDEQYF. This chain connects TRBV7-8 to TRBJ2-7; D possibly corresponds to TRBD2 (5 bases). Germline CDR1 is SGHVS and CDR2 is FQNEAQ. This CDR3 region has 12 residues. Trimming took 5 bases from V and 5 from J, leaving 10 bases between them.